This TCR beta chain emerged from a study of blood T cell repertoires in COVID-19. Looking at the study overall: Sites across the United States, Italy and Spain contributed samples from acute and convalescent COVID-19. Sample material is recorded as cDNA or gDNA derived from T cells, B-cell-depleted T cells, or PBMCs.

V was shortened by 3 bases and J by 2 bases, with 13 bases between the two germline ends. Germline-derived CDR1 and CDR2 are LNHNV and YYDKDF (reference sequence). The CDR3 is 15 amino acids. Here immunoSEQ multiplex PCR was the method, and the copy in TCRdb shows in-frame clones only, minus some. Of over 55,000 clones in the sample, around 80% are singletons; the top ten hold roughly 13%. Sequenced: peripheral blood. The TCR was taken from a woman over 75 with acute or convalescent COVID-19. The chain couples TRBV15 to TRBJ1-2, with a weak D call TRBD1 (5 bases). In DNA, the CDR3 is TGTGCCACCAGCAGGGTCAGAGCAGGGAACTATGGCTACACCTTC. This translates into CATSRVRAGNYGYTF.